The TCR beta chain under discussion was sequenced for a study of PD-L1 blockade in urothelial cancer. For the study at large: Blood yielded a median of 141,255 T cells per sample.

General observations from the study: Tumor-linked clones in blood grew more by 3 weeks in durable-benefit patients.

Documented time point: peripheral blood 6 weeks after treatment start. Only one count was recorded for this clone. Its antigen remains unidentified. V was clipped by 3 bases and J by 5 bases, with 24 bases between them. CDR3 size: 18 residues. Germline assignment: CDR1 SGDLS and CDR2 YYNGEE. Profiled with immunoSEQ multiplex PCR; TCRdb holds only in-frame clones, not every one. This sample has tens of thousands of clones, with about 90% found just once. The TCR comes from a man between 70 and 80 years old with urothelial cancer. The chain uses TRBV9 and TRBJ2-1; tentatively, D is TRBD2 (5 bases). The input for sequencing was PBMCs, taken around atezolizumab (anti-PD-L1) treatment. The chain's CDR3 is CASSAIAASSFFHNEQFF. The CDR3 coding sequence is TGTGCCAGCAGCGCCATCGCGGCTTCTAGCTTCTTCCACAATGAGCAGTTCTTC. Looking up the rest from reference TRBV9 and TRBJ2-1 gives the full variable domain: DSGVTQTPKHLITATGQRVTLRCSPRSGDLSVYWYQQSLDQGLQFLIQYYNGEERAKGNILERFSAQQFPDLHSELNLSSLELGDSALYFCASSAIAASSFFHNEQFFGPGTRLTVL.